This entry concerns a single TCR beta chain. Each CDR3 protein is one row after TCRdb ran MiXCR on the 5' RACE reads. The table records around 490,000 distinct CDR3 sequences, over 12% of them present only once. This entry belongs to a study of identical twins. Germline loops: CDR1 SGHTA, CDR2 FQGTGA. With 2 bases removed from V and 5 bases from J, the gap between germline ends came to 12 bases. CDR3 size: 15 residues. These sequences were also reported in another study, on yellow fever vaccine responses in identical twins.

What was sequenced was CD4+ T cells sorted from blood. V usage is TRBV7-3 and J usage is TRBJ2-2; perhaps TRBD2 as D (5 bases). This clonotype was obtained from a woman in her late teens or twenties in good health. The CDR3 DNA follows: TGTGCCAGCAGCTTATCCCCCCCGGGGACCGGGGAGCTGTTTTTT. Amino acid sequence: CASSLSPPGTGELFF.